This is a list of T cell receptor beta chains from one sample in a study of T cell repertoires in cytomegalovirus infection. MiXCR was run by TCRdb on the reads, yielding one entry per CDR3 protein. Of some 350,000 distinct CDR3 sequences in the sample, around 18% are singletons; the top ten hold 7.5% to 9%. The sequencing input was PBMCs. These receptors originate from a human donor in good health (CMV status not recorded). Some clones in this sample may be carry-over from other donors' samples. The CDR3 runs from the conserved cysteine through the conserved F or W. D genes are given only for firm matches. A row's size may be missing; if present it is once, few, many or a size class.

TRBV5-1	TRBJ2-3	.	.	CASSPIGTLTDTQYF	TGCGCCAGCTCCCCAATCGGGACTCTCACAGATACGCAGTATTTT
TRBV11-2	TRBJ2-1	.	TRBD2	CASSFQTSGEQFF	TGTGCCAGCAGCTTTCAGACTAGCGGTGAGCAGTTCTTC
TRBV6-5	TRBJ2-2	many	.	CASSYLRNTGELFF	TGTGCCAGCAGTTACCTTCGGAACACCGGGGAGCTGTTTTTT
TRBV6-2/TRBV6-3	TRBJ2-4	few	.	CASSRPSMTKNIQYF	TGTGCCAGCAGTCGCCCCAGTATGACCAAAAACATTCAGTACTTC
TRBV2	TRBJ1-1	.	.	CASSGSGGARRNTEAFF	TGTGCCAGCAGTGGTAGTGGGGGAGCCCGCCGGAACACTGAAGCTTTCTTT
TRBV7-9	TRBJ2-1	.	.	CASNFFQGSQEVDEQFF	TGTGCCAGCAACTTTTTCCAGGGATCTCAAGAGGTCGATGAGCAGTTCTTC
TRBV7-2	TRBJ2-1	many	TRBD2	CASSLRLAGDNEQFF	TGTGCCAGCAGCCTACGACTAGCGGGGGACAATGAGCAGTTCTTC
TRBV27	TRBJ1-1	.	TRBD1	CASSGTGLPEAFF	TGTGCCAGCAGTGGGACAGGGCTCCCTGAAGCTTTCTTT
TRBV12-3/TRBV12-4	TRBJ1-2	.	.	CASRDLNYGYTF	TGTGCCAGCAGGGACCTTAACTATGGCTACACCTTC
TRBV7-2	TRBJ1-6	many	.	CASSPGTRDSPLHF	TGTGCCAGCAGCCCCGGGACAAGAGATTCACCCCTCCACTTT
TRBV7-6	TRBJ2-5	many	TRBD1	CASSLGTGLSETQYF	TGTGCCAGCAGCTTAGGGACAGGGTTGTCAGAGACCCAGTACTTC
TRBV7-2	TRBJ2-1	many	TRBD2	CASALAGEQFF	TGTGCCAGCGCCCTAGCGGGTGAGCAGTTCTTC
TRBV7-8	TRBJ2-2	many	TRBD2	CASSSRLAGFSRTGELFF	TGTGCCAGCAGCTCACGACTAGCGGGGTTTTCTAGAACCGGGGAGCTGTTTTTT
TRBV7-2	TRBJ1-5	many	.	CASSLSNSNQPQHF	TGTGCCAGCAGCTTATCCAATAGCAATCAGCCCCAGCATTTT
TRBV7-6	TRBJ1-1	many	TRBD1	CASAKGGAERNTEAFF	TGTGCCAGCGCTAAAGGGGGCGCAGAAAGGAACACTGAAGCTTTCTTT
TRBV20-1	TRBJ2-1	.	TRBD2	CSARTSGRRNEQFF	TGCAGTGCCCGGACTAGCGGGAGACGGAATGAGCAGTTCTTC
TRBV5-1	TRBJ1-1	few	.	CASSEQGNTEAFF	TGTGCCAGCAGTGAACAGGGGAACACTGAAGCTTTCTTT
TRBV5-6	TRBJ2-1	many	TRBD2	CASSLGLAGRYNEQFF	TGTGCCAGCAGCTTGGGACTAGCGGGGAGGTACAATGAGCAGTTCTTC
TRBV7-2	TRBJ2-5	few	.	CASSLGTQYF	TGTGCCAGCAGCTTGGGGACCCAGTACTTC
TRBV7-8	TRBJ1-1	many	.	CASSLGEQREAFF	TGTGCCAGCAGCTTAGGCGAACAGCGTGAAGCTTTCTTT
TRBV15	TRBJ2-1	.	.	CATSAGLSVNVNEQFF	TGTGCCACCAGCGCCGGCCTTAGCGTAAATGTCAATGAGCAGTTCTTC
TRBV11-2	TRBJ2-5	few	.	CASSHRFGGLETQYF	TGTGCCAGCAGCCACCGCTTTGGGGGTCTAGAGACCCAGTACTTC
TRBV2	TRBJ1-5	few	TRBD1	CASRKDRGYSGGNQPQHF	TGTGCCAGCAGGAAGGACAGGGGATATAGCGGTGGCAATCAGCCCCAGCATTTT
TRBV23-1	TRBJ2-7	many	.	CASSTEQESSYEQYF	TGCGCCAGCAGTACCGAGCAGGAAAGCTCCTACGAGCAGTACTTC
TRBV7-2	TRBJ2-7	.	.	CASSYGRTSYEQYF	TGTGCCAGCAGCTATGGTAGGACATCCTACGAGCAGTACTTC
TRBV5-4	TRBJ2-1	.	TRBD2	CASSVGLADEQFF	TGTGCCAGCAGCGTGGGACTAGCGGATGAGCAGTTCTTC
TRBV5-4	TRBJ2-1	few	.	CASSAPGAYNEQFF	TGTGCCAGCAGCGCTCCCGGGGCCTACAATGAGCAGTTCTTC
TRBV20-1	TRBJ1-1	many	.	CSATGNTEAFF	TGCAGTGCTACCGGGAACACTGAAGCTTTCTTT
TRBV20-1	TRBJ1-2	.	.	CSARPPGGYTF	TGCAGTGCGCGGCCGCCGGGCGGCTACACCTTC
TRBV7-2	TRBJ2-6	many	.	CASSLYSGANVLTF	TGTGCCAGCAGCTTATATTCCGGGGCCAACGTCCTGACTTTC
TRBV7-6	TRBJ2-1	.	.	CASSAGEQFF	TGTGCCAGCAGCGCCGGTGAGCAGTTCTTC
TRBV12-5	TRBJ2-5	.	TRBD2	CASGGSSGGEETQYF	TGTGCTAGTGGTGGGTCTAGCGGGGGGGAAGAGACCCAGTACTTC
TRBV6-2/TRBV6-3	TRBJ2-3	.	.	CASSYASHTDTQYF	TGTGCCAGCAGTTACGCGAGCCACACAGATACGCAGTATTTT
TRBV7-8	TRBJ2-7	many	TRBD2	CASSSLGGGIYEQYF	TGTGCCAGCAGTTCCCTCGGCGGGGGGATTTACGAGCAGTACTTC
TRBV5-6	TRBJ2-5	few	.	CASSFKPPRQQETQYF	TGTGCCAGCAGCTTCAAGCCGCCTAGACAACAAGAGACCCAGTACTTC
TRBV7-2	TRBJ1-3	many	.	CASSLRGQGGNTIYF	TGTGCCAGCAGCTTAAGGGGCCAGGGGGGAAACACCATATATTTT
TRBV10-3	TRBJ1-3	.	.	CAISETRASSSGNTIYF	TGTGCCATCAGTGAGACTCGGGCCTCGAGCTCTGGAAACACCATATATTTT
TRBV7-2	TRBJ1-1	many	TRBD1	CASSAQQGATEAFF	TGTGCCAGCAGCGCCCAACAGGGGGCCACTGAAGCTTTCTTT
TRBV2	TRBJ1-2	many	TRBD1	CASSGDRISYGYTF	TGTGCCAGCAGTGGGGACAGAATTTCCTATGGCTACACCTTC
TRBV7-2	TRBJ2-7	many	TRBD2	CASSPGRTEALYEQYF	TGTGCCAGCAGCCCCGGGAGGACCGAGGCGCTCTACGAGCAGTACTTC
TRBV6-5	TRBJ1-4	few	.	CASSPDGTGGRKLFF	TGTGCCAGCAGCCCGGACGGAACGGGAGGCAGAAAACTGTTTTTT
TRBV6-2/TRBV6-3	TRBJ2-2	few	TRBD2	CASSPAGLADTGELFF	TGTGCCAGCAGTCCCGCGGGACTAGCAGACACCGGGGAGCTGTTTTTT
TRBV7-6	TRBJ2-7	.	TRBD2	CASGQAGRTYEQYF	TGTGCCAGCGGCCAAGCGGGACGAACCTACGAGCAGTACTTC
TRBV12-3/TRBV12-4	TRBJ2-5	many	.	CASSPGQITYQETQYF	TGTGCCAGCAGTCCCGGACAGATAACGTACCAAGAGACCCAGTACTTC
TRBV5-5	TRBJ1-2	.	.	CASSLVVQRRASLNYGYTF	TGTGCCAGCAGCTTGGTCGTCCAGAGGCGCGCCTCCCTTAACTATGGCTACACCTTC
TRBV12-3/TRBV12-4	TRBJ2-2	few	.	CASSFMAGELFF	TGTGCCAGCAGTTTTATGGCCGGGGAGCTGTTTTTT
TRBV28	TRBJ1-3	.	TRBD1	CASSPPGQGLSGNTIYF	TGTGCCAGCAGTCCCCCTGGACAGGGTTTGTCTGGAAACACCATATATTTT